This is a list of T cell receptor beta chains from one sample in a study of blood T cell repertoires in COVID-19. This table comes from immunoSEQ multiplex PCR, and its TCRdb copy is limited to in-frame clones, with some not included. The data hold some 240,000 clones, with about 85% observed a single time. The sample consisted of PBMCs or T cells enriched from blood (not recorded which). The receptors originated from a woman between 50 and 59 years old who had been exposed to COVID-19. CDR3s include the opening cysteine and the closing phenylalanine or tryptophan. D genes are given only for firm matches. Not all rows give a size; the values are once, few, many and, for expanded clones, a class.

size: NA; V: TRBV10-3; D: NA; J: TRBJ1-2; DNA: TGTGCCATCAGTGATGAGCCCTCGACAGTTTATGGCTACACCTTC; CDR3: CAISDEPSTVYGYTF
size: few; V: TRBV5-6; D: NA; J: TRBJ2-2; DNA: TGTGCCAGCAGCGTAATACAGGGTCCCTCCTATGACGGGGAGCTGTTTTTT; CDR3: CASSVIQGPSYDGELFF
size: NA; V: TRBV6-5; D: TRBD1; J: TRBJ2-7; DNA: TGTGCCAGCAGGGGGACAGGGGTATACGAGCAGTACTTC; CDR3: CASRGTGVYEQYF
size: NA; V: TRBV27; D: NA; J: TRBJ1-2; DNA: TGTGCCAGCAGTGAAGTCCGCATAAACAGGGCAGAGACCTATGGCTACACCTTC; CDR3: CASSEVRINRAETYGYTF
size: NA; V: TRBV19; D: NA; J: TRBJ2-6; DNA: TGTGCCAGTAGTCTCTCTGGGGCCAACGTCCTGACTTTC; CDR3: CASSLSGANVLTF
size: NA; V: TRBV6-2/TRBV6-3; D: TRBD1; J: TRBJ1-5; DNA: TGTGCCAGCAGTCCCCCCCGGGGGGGACAGAATATCAATCAGCCCCAGCATTTT; CDR3: CASSPPRGGQNINQPQHF
size: NA; V: TRBV19; D: NA; J: TRBJ2-5; DNA: TGTGCCAGTAGTATTTTAATGGGGCGGCAAGAGACCCAGTACTTC; CDR3: CASSILMGRQETQYF
size: NA; V: TRBV7-8; D: TRBD1; J: TRBJ2-6; DNA: TGTGCCAGCAGCTTAAGACAGGGGTTCTCTGGGGCCAACGTCCTGACTTTC; CDR3: CASSLRQGFSGANVLTF
size: once; V: TRBV5-6; D: TRBD1; J: TRBJ1-2; DNA: TGTGCCAGCAGCCGGGTTGACAGGGGATGGGATGGCTACACCTTC; CDR3: CASSRVDRGWDGYTF
size: NA; V: TRBV7-8; D: TRBD1; J: TRBJ1-2; DNA: TGTGCCAGCAGCTTAGGAGCAGGGGGCTATGGCTACACCTTC; CDR3: CASSLGAGGYGYTF
size: NA; V: TRBV18; D: NA; J: TRBJ1-2; DNA: TGTGCCAGCTCACCCTTCGACTATGGCTACACCTTC; CDR3: CASSPFDYGYTF
size: few; V: TRBV12-3/TRBV12-4; D: TRBD1; J: TRBJ2-7; DNA: TGTGCCAGCAGCCGGACAGGGCTCGACGAGCAGTACTTC; CDR3: CASSRTGLDEQYF
size: NA; V: TRBV12-3/TRBV12-4; D: NA; J: TRBJ1-1; DNA: TGTGCCAGCAGTTATACAGGGTCTGAAGCTTTCTTT; CDR3: CASSYTGSEAFF
size: NA; V: TRBV28; D: NA; J: TRBJ1-1; DNA: TGTGCCAGCAAAATACTCAGGGAGAACACTGAAGCTTTCTTT; CDR3: CASKILRENTEAFF
size: NA; V: TRBV5-4; D: NA; J: TRBJ1-2; DNA: TGTGCCAGCAGCTTTGACAGCTCCAACTATGGCTACACCTTC; CDR3: CASSFDSSNYGYTF
size: NA; V: TRBV2; D: NA; J: TRBJ1-3; DNA: TGTGCCAGCAGCGATCGTTGGGGGCTTAGGGGAAACACCATATATTTT; CDR3: CASSDRWGLRGNTIYF
size: NA; V: TRBV14; D: NA; J: TRBJ2-1; DNA: TGTGCCAGCAGCCAAGTTCGGACAACTTACAATGAGCAGTTCTTC; CDR3: CASSQVRTTYNEQFF
size: NA; V: TRBV11-2; D: NA; J: TRBJ2-1; DNA: TGTGCCAGCAGCCCAAGGCCCTTGGGGGGTTCCTACAATGAGCAGTTCTTC; CDR3: CASSPRPLGGSYNEQFF
size: NA; V: TRBV7-3; D: NA; J: TRBJ2-3; DNA: TGTGCCAGCAGCCCCTCGGGGCGGGACACAGATACGCAGTATTTT; CDR3: CASSPSGRDTDTQYF
size: NA; V: TRBV5-1; D: NA; J: TRBJ1-1; DNA: TGCGCCAGCAGCTCAGGGCCCCCAAGGGCTACTGAAGCTTTCTTT; CDR3: CASSSGPPRATEAFF
size: NA; V: TRBV9; D: NA; J: TRBJ1-1; DNA: TGTGCCAGCAGCGTCACACCGGGCACTGAAGCTTTCTTT; CDR3: CASSVTPGTEAFF
size: NA; V: TRBV28; D: NA; J: TRBJ1-4; DNA: TGTGCCAGCAGTTTACAGGAACGAACTAATGAAAAACTGTTTTTT; CDR3: CASSLQERTNEKLFF
size: NA; V: TRBV5-1; D: NA; J: TRBJ2-3; DNA: TGCGCCAGCAGCGAACAGGGCACAGATACGCAGTATTTT; CDR3: CASSEQGTDTQYF
size: once; V: TRBV7-2; D: TRBD1; J: TRBJ2-1; DNA: TGTGCCAGCAGTTTACGGACAGGGTACAACAATGAGCAGTTCTTC; CDR3: CASSLRTGYNNEQFF
size: NA; V: TRBV5-1; D: TRBD1; J: TRBJ1-2; DNA: TGCGCCAGCAGCTCCGGGACAGCCTATGGCTACACCTTC; CDR3: CASSSGTAYGYTF
size: NA; V: TRBV5-1; D: NA; J: TRBJ2-5; DNA: TGCGCCAGCAGCTTGGCGAGGGAGGAGGGAAAGACCCAGTACTTC; CDR3: CASSLAREEGKTQYF
size: once; V: TRBV11-2; D: NA; J: TRBJ1-5; DNA: TGTGCCAGCAGCCAAACCGGTCAATCTTATCAGCCCCAGCATTTT; CDR3: CASSQTGQSYQPQHF
size: NA; V: TRBV7-3; D: NA; J: TRBJ1-1; DNA: TGTGCCAGCAGCTTACAGGGAAACACTGAAGCTTTCTTT; CDR3: CASSLQGNTEAFF
size: NA; V: TRBV10-2; D: TRBD2; J: TRBJ2-1; DNA: TGCGCCAGCCTAGCGGGGGGCGTCAATGAGCAGTTCTTC; CDR3: CASLAGGVNEQFF
size: once; V: TRBV6-2/TRBV6-3; D: NA; J: TRBJ2-1; DNA: TGTGCCAGCAGTTACTCGATCCACCTGGACATCTACAATGAGCAGTTCTTC; CDR3: CASSYSIHLDIYNEQFF
size: NA; V: TRBV18; D: TRBD1; J: TRBJ1-1; DNA: TGTGCCAGCTCACCACCGACAGGGAAGGGCACTGAAGCTTTCTTT; CDR3: CASSPPTGKGTEAFF
size: NA; V: TRBV3-1/TRBV3-2; D: NA; J: TRBJ1-1; DNA: TGTGCCAGCAGCCAAGATGTAGGGGTAGGGGTGAACACTGAAGCTTTCTTT; CDR3: CASSQDVGVGVNTEAFF
size: NA; V: TRBV2; D: NA; J: TRBJ1-4; DNA: TGTGCCAGCTCAGTTGCAACTAATGAAAAACTGTTTTTT; CDR3: CASSVATNEKLFF
size: NA; V: TRBV7-6; D: TRBD2; J: TRBJ2-7; DNA: TGTGCCAGCAGCTTAATAGCGGGGGGGCCCGGCGAGCAGTACTTC; CDR3: CASSLIAGGPGEQYF
size: NA; V: TRBV25-1; D: NA; J: TRBJ1-1; DNA: TGTGCCAGCAGTGGGGGGGGCAGGACTGAAGCTTTCTTT; CDR3: CASSGGGRTEAFF
size: NA; V: TRBV6-5; D: TRBD1; J: TRBJ2-7; DNA: TGTGCCAGCAGTCGGACAGGGAGCTCCTACGAGCAGTACTTC; CDR3: CASSRTGSSYEQYF
size: NA; V: TRBV7-8; D: NA; J: TRBJ2-3; DNA: TGTGCCAGCAGCTCGTACACAGATACGCAGTATTTT; CDR3: CASSSYTDTQYF
size: NA; V: TRBV9; D: NA; J: TRBJ2-5; DNA: TGTGCCAGCAGCCTGGCAGGGGTTGAGACCCAGTACTTC; CDR3: CASSLAGVETQYF
size: NA; V: TRBV3-1/TRBV3-2; D: NA; J: TRBJ2-1; DNA: TGTGCCAGCAGCCGGACTTCCCTCTCCTACAATGAGCAGTTCTTC; CDR3: CASSRTSLSYNEQFF
size: NA; V: TRBV18; D: NA; J: TRBJ2-5; DNA: TGTGCCAGCTCAACCGACCACCACCGGGCAGGGGAAGAGACCCAGTACTTC; CDR3: CASSTDHHRAGEETQYF
size: NA; V: TRBV5-1; D: TRBD2; J: TRBJ2-5; DNA: TGCGCCAGCAGCCTAGCGGGGGGCATACAAGAGACCCAGTACTTC; CDR3: CASSLAGGIQETQYF
size: NA; V: TRBV5-1; D: NA; J: TRBJ2-2; DNA: TGCGCCAGCAGCTTGGGCGTCTATGGCACCGGGGAGCTGTTTTTT; CDR3: CASSLGVYGTGELFF
size: NA; V: TRBV2; D: TRBD1; J: TRBJ1-2; DNA: TGTGCCAGCAGTTGGGGACAGAACTATGGCTACACCTTC; CDR3: CASSWGQNYGYTF
size: NA; V: TRBV18; D: NA; J: TRBJ2-3; DNA: TGTGCCAGCTCACCAAGAACGGGGGAGGCTAGCACAGATACGCAGTATTTT; CDR3: CASSPRTGEASTDTQYF
size: NA; V: TRBV6-5; D: TRBD2; J: TRBJ2-1; DNA: TGTGCCAGCAGCGCGGGACTAGCGGGGTACAATGAGCAGTTCTTC; CDR3: CASSAGLAGYNEQFF
size: NA; V: TRBV5-1; D: TRBD2; J: TRBJ2-5; DNA: TGCGCCAGCAGCTTGGGTCTAGCGGGGCTCATAGAGACCCAGTACTTC; CDR3: CASSLGLAGLIETQYF
size: NA; V: TRBV21-1; D: NA; J: TRBJ1-2; DNA: TGTGCCAGCAGCAGCCGGGTACTAAGTTACTCACCGTATGGCTACACCTTC; CDR3: CASSSRVLSYSPYGYTF
size: once; V: TRBV11-2; D: TRBD1; J: TRBJ1-1; DNA: TGTGCCAGCAGCTTAAGGACAGGGGTAATGAACACTGAAGCTTTCTTT; CDR3: CASSLRTGVMNTEAFF
size: NA; V: TRBV19; D: TRBD2; J: TRBJ2-1; DNA: TGTGCCAGTAGTATACCTTCTAGCGGCGGGAGCTCCTACAATGAGCAGTTCTTC; CDR3: CASSIPSSGGSSYNEQFF
size: NA; V: TRBV3-1/TRBV3-2; D: NA; J: TRBJ1-3; DNA: TGTGCCAGCAGCCCCTGGACAGCTGGAAACACCATATATTTT; CDR3: CASSPWTAGNTIYF
size: NA; V: TRBV12-2; D: NA; J: TRBJ1-2; DNA: TGTGCAAGTCGCCACCGGGGATTCTATGGCTACACCTTC; CDR3: CASRHRGFYGYTF
size: NA; V: TRBV9; D: TRBD2; J: TRBJ2-7; DNA: TGTGCCAGCAGCGTAGGGACTAGCGGGGATATCCCCTACGAGCAGTACTTC; CDR3: CASSVGTSGDIPYEQYF